This is a list of T cell receptor beta chains from one sample in a study of identical twins. TCRdb analysed the 5' RACE reads with MiXCR anew, one entry per CDR3 protein. The data contain 500,000 to 650,000 distinct CDR3 sequences, 20% to 25% of them singletons. The sample was also reused in another study, on yellow fever vaccine responses in identical twins.

The sequenced material came from CD4+ T cells sorted from blood. The origin of the receptors is a woman aged 18-29 years in good health. Both conserved end residues are part of each CDR3. D genes are given only for firm matches. Clone sizes are given selectively: once, few, many, or a class where the clone is expanded.

-	TRBV7-2	16	TRBJ2-5	TRBD2	CASSLASGGPQETQYF	TGTGCCAGCAGCTTAGCTAGCGGGGGACCCCAAGAGACCCAGTACTTC
-	TRBV3-1	14	TRBJ1-5	-	CASSPTANHQPQHF	TGTGCCAGCAGTCCCACAGCCAACCATCAGCCCCAGCATTTT
-	TRBV7-9	14	TRBJ2-3	-	CASSPRWGADTQYF	TGTGCCAGCAGCCCCCGGTGGGGGGCAGATACGCAGTATTTT
few	TRBV28	16	TRBJ1-5	-	CASSYIGQSSNQPQHF	TGTGCCAGCAGTTACATCGGACAGAGTAGCAATCAGCCCCAGCATTTT
few	TRBV4-1	19	TRBJ2-1	TRBD1	CASSQDDRDFQSSYNEQFF	TGCGCCAGCAGCCAAGACGACAGGGATTTTCAAAGCTCCTACAATGAGCAGTTCTTC
-	TRBV6-5	12	TRBJ1-2	-	CASSSTYGGYTF	TGTGCCAGCAGTTCGACATACGGCGGCTACACCTTC
-	TRBV3-1	16	TRBJ2-1	TRBD1	CASSFHSDRGRGEQFF	TGTGCCAGCAGCTTCCACTCCGACAGGGGAAGGGGTGAGCAGTTCTTC
-	TRBV6-1	14	TRBJ2-5	TRBD1	CASSIGTGEETQYF	TGTGCCAGCAGTATCGGGACAGGGGAAGAGACCCAGTACTTC
-	TRBV9	14	TRBJ2-2	TRBD1	CASSRQGTTGELFF	TGTGCCAGCAGCCGACAGGGGACCACCGGGGAGCTGTTTTTT
-	TRBV5-8	16	TRBJ2-1	-	CASSTLGGGAYNEQFF	TGTGCCAGCAGTACGCTAGGGGGCGGGGCGTACAATGAGCAGTTCTTC
-	TRBV12-3/TRBV12-4	16	TRBJ1-5	TRBD1	CASRPDRVHSNQPQHF	TGTGCCAGCAGACCGGACAGGGTTCATAGCAATCAGCCCCAGCATTTT
-	TRBV10-3	15	TRBJ2-1	TRBD1	CAISEPKQGTDEQFF	TGTGCCATCAGTGAGCCTAAACAGGGGACCGATGAGCAGTTCTTC
-	TRBV4-1	14	TRBJ2-2	TRBD1	CASRGQERTGELFF	TGCGCCAGCCGAGGACAGGAGCGCACCGGGGAGCTGTTTTTT
-	TRBV6-5	14	TRBJ2-1	-	CASSYSNLRNEQFF	TGTGCCAGCAGTTACTCGAACCTTCGGAATGAGCAGTTCTTC
-	TRBV20-1	15	TRBJ2-7	TRBD2	CSARGLANRPYEQYF	TGCAGTGCTAGGGGACTAGCGAACCGACCCTACGAGCAGTACTTC
-	TRBV3-1	14	TRBJ2-7	-	CASSHAGASGEQYF	TGTGCCAGCAGCCATGCAGGGGCCTCCGGGGAGCAGTACTTC
-	TRBV7-2	17	TRBJ2-1	TRBD1	CASSLGGGDRVYNEQFF	TGTGCCAGCAGCTTAGGTGGGGGGGACAGGGTTTACAATGAGCAGTTCTTC
few	TRBV7-9	15	TRBJ2-4	-	CASSFAGPGVDIQYF	TGTGCCAGCAGCTTTGCTGGTCCGGGGGTGGACATTCAGTACTTC
few	TRBV5-1	15	TRBJ1-2	-	CASSLTAQGFDGYTF	TGCGCCAGCAGCTTGACGGCCCAGGGATTTGATGGCTACACCTTC
few	TRBV5-1	14	TRBJ2-5	-	CASSLDTNGETQYF	TGCGCCAGCAGCTTGGACACGAATGGGGAGACCCAGTACTTC
few	TRBV18	12	TRBJ2-1	-	CASSPNRNEQFF	TGTGCCAGCTCACCTAACAGGAATGAGCAGTTCTTC
-	TRBV12-3/TRBV12-4	15	TRBJ1-5	TRBD1	CASSFSRGGNQPQHF	TGTGCCAGCAGTTTTAGCAGGGGGGGCAATCAGCCCCAGCATTTT
-	TRBV20-1	14	TRBJ2-7	-	CSALSWVGSYEQYF	TGCAGTGCCTTAAGCTGGGTTGGGTCCTACGAGCAGTACTTC
few	TRBV5-1	18	TRBJ2-1	TRBD2	CASSLDLAGGPSYNEQFF	TGCGCCAGCAGCTTGGATCTAGCGGGAGGGCCGTCCTACAATGAGCAGTTCTTC
-	TRBV10-3	13	TRBJ1-1	-	CAISPQNPAEAFF	TGTGCCATCAGCCCACAGAACCCGGCTGAAGCTTTCTTT
many	TRBV12-3/TRBV12-4	14	TRBJ1-1	-	CASSPGPTNTEAFF	TGTGCCAGCAGCCCGGGACCGACGAACACTGAAGCTTTCTTT
-	TRBV4-2	18	TRBJ2-5	TRBD2	CASSQEWTSGSGRETQYF	TGTGCCAGCAGCCAAGAATGGACTAGCGGGAGCGGTAGGGAGACCCAGTACTTC
-	TRBV5-1	14	TRBJ1-3	-	CASSDKLFGNTIYF	TGCGCCAGCAGCGATAAGTTATTTGGAAACACCATATATTTT
-	TRBV12-3/TRBV12-4	13	TRBJ2-2	-	CASSPGGAGELFF	TGTGCCAGCAGTCCTGGGGGCGCCGGGGAGCTGTTTTTT
-	TRBV5-1	16	TRBJ2-1	-	CASSLAFGEQNNEQFF	TGCGCCAGCAGCTTGGCCTTCGGGGAACAAAACAATGAGCAGTTCTTC
few	TRBV24-1	14	TRBJ2-1	TRBD2	CATATSGRIYEQFF	TGTGCCACCGCGACTAGCGGGAGGATCTATGAGCAGTTCTTC
few	TRBV5-1	15	TRBJ2-5	-	CASSSSPDRQETQYF	TGCGCCAGCAGCTCCTCCCCAGACAGGCAAGAGACCCAGTACTTC
few	TRBV6-5	16	TRBJ1-6	-	CASSYSSDRSNSPLHF	TGTGCCAGCAGTTACTCGTCCGACCGCAGTAATTCACCCCTCCACTTT
-	TRBV12-3/TRBV12-4	15	TRBJ2-2	TRBD2	CASNSGWMNTGELFF	TGTGCCAGCAATAGCGGGTGGATGAACACCGGGGAGCTGTTTTTT
-	TRBV5-4	16	TRBJ2-1	-	CASSLAATSRPAEQFF	TGTGCCAGCAGCTTGGCCGCTACATCCCGACCGGCTGAGCAGTTCTTC
many	TRBV6-1	14	TRBJ1-6	TRBD1	CASSRDSHNSPLHF	TGTGCCAGCAGCAGGGACAGTCATAATTCACCCCTCCACTTT